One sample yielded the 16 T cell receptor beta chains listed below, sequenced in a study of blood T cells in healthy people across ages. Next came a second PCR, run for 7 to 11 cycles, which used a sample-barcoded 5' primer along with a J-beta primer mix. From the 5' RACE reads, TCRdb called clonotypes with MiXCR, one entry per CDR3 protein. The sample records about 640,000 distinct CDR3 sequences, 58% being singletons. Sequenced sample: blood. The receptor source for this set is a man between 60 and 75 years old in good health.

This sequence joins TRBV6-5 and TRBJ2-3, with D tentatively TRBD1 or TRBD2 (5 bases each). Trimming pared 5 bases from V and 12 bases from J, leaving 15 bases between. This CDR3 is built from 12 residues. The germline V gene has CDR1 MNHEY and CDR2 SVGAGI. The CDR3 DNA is TGTGCCAGCAGTCTGATCGGGGCCCCTCAGTATTTT. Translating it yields CASSLIGAPQYF.

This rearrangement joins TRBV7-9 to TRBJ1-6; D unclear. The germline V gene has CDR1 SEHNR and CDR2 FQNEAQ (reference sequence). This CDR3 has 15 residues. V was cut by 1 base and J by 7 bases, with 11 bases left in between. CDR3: CASSLGKGMNSPLHF. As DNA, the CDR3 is TGTGCCAGCAGCTTAGGGAAGGGTATGAATTCACCCCTCCACTTT.

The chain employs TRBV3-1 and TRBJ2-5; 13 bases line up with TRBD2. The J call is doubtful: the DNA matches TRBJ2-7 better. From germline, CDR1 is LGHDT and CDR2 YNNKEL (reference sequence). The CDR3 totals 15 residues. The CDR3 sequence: CASSQQLAGGREQYF. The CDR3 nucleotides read TGTGCCAGCAGCCAACAACTAGCGGGGGGGCGCGAGCAGTACTTC.

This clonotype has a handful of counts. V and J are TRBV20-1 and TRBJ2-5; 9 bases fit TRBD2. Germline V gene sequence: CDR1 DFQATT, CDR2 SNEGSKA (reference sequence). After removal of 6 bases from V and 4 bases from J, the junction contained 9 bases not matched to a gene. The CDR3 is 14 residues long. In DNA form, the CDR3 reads TGCAGTGCAGCAGCGGGGGGCCCCAGAGAGACCCAGTACTTC. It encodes CSAAAGGPRETQYF.

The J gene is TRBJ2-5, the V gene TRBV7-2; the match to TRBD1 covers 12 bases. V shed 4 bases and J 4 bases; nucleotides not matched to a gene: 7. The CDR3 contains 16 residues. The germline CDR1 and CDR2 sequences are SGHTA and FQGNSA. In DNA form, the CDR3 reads TGTGCCAGCAGCTGGGGAGGGACAGGGGGCGCAGAGACCCAGTACTTC. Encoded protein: CASSWGGTGGAETQYF.

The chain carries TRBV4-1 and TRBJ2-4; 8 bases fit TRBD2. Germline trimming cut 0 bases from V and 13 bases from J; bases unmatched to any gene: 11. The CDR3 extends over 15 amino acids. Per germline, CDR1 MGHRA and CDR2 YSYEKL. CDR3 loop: CASSQEGLAGLTQYF. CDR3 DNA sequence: TGCGCCAGCAGCCAAGAAGGCCTAGCGGGCTTAACCCAGTACTTC.

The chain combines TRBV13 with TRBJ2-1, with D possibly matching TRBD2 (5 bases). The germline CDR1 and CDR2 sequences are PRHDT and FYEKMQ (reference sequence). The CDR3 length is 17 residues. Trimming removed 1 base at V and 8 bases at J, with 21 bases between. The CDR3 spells CASSLDSGWGVGDEQFF. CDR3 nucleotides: TGTGCCAGCAGCTTAGACTCCGGTTGGGGAGTAGGCGATGAGCAGTTCTTC.

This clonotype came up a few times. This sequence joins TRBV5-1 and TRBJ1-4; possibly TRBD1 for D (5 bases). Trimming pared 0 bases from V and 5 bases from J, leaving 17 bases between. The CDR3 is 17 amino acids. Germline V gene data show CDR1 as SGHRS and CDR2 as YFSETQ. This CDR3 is CASSLGDSWKGNEKLFF. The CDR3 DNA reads TGCGCCAGCAGCTTGGGGGACTCATGGAAGGGCAATGAAAAACTGTTTTTT.

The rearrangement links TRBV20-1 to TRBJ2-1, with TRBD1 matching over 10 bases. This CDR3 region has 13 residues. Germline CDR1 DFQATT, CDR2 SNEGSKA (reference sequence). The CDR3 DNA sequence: TGCGGCCGACAGGGGGCCTCCCAAGAGACCCAGTTCTTC. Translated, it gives CGRQGASQETQFF.

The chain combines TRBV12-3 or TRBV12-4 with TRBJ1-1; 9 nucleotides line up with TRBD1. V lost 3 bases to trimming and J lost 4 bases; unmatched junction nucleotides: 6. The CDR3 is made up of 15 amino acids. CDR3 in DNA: TGTGCCAGCAGTTTTAGCGGACAGGGGTTCACTGAAGCTTTCTTT. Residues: CASSFSGQGFTEAFF.

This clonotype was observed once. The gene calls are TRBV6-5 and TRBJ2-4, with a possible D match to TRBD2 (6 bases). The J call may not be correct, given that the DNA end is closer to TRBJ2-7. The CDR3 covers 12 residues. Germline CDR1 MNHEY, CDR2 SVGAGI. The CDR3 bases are TGTGCCAGTGACGGGGGTCCTTACGAGCAGTACTTC. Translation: CASDGGPYEQYF.

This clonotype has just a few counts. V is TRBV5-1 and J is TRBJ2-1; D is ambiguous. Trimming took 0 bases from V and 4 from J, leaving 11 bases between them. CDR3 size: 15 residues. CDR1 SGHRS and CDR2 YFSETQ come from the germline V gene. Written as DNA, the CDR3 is TGCGCCAGCAGCTTGGATACTCTTAAGTACAATGAGCAGTTCTTC. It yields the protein CASSLDTLKYNEQFF.

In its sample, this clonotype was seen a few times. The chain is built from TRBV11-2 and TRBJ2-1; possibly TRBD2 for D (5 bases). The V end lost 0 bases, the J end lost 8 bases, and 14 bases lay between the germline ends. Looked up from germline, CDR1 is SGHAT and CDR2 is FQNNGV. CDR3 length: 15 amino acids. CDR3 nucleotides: TGTGCCAGCAGCTTAGATTCGGGGAGATGGGATGAGCAGTTCTTC. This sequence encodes CASSLDSGRWDEQFF.

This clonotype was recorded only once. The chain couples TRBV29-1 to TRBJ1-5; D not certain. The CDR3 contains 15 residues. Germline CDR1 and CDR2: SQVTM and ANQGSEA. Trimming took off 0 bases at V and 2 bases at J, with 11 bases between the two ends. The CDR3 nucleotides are TGCAGCGTTGAAGAAAGGAAGACGGGCAATCAGCCCCAGCATTTT. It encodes CSVEERKTGNQPQHF.

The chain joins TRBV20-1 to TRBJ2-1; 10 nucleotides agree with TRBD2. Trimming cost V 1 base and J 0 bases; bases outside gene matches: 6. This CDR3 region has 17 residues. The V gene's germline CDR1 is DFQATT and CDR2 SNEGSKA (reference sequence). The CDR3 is CSARASGGPSSYNEQFF. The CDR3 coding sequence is TGCAGTGCTAGAGCTAGCGGGGGTCCTAGCTCCTACAATGAGCAGTTCTTC.

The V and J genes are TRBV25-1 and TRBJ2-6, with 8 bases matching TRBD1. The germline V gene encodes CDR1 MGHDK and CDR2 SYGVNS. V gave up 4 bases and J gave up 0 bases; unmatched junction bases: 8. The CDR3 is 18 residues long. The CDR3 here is CASSGRTGTHSGANVLTF. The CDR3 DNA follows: TGTGCCAGCAGTGGCAGGACAGGGACCCACTCTGGGGCCAACGTCCTGACTTTC.